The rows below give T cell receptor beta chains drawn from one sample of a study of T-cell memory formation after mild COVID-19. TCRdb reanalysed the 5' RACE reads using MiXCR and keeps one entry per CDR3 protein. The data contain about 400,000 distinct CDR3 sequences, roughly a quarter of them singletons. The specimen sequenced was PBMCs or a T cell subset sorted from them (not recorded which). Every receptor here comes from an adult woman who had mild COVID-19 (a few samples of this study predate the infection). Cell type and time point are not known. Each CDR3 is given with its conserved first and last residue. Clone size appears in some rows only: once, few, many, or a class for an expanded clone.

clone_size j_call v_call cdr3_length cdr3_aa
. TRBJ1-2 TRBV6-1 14 CASSEVVGGYGYTF
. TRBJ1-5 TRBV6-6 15 CAIGTTGYSNQPQHF
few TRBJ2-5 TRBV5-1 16 CASSLLASGRQETQYF
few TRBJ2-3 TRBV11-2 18 CASSLVDRLAGRPDTQYF
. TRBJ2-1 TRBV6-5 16 CASSYSETSGRGEQFF
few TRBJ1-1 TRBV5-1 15 CASSHGGGGHTEAFF
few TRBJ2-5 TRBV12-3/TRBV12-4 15 CASSTGQGLQETQYF
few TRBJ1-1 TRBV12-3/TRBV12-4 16 CASSLASQGYDTEAFF
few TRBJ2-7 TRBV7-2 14 CASRLALTAYEQYF
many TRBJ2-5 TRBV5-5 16 CASSSASQTGSETQYF
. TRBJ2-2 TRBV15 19 CATSRTSTSGVANTGELFF
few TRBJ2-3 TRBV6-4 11 CASSTGGTQYF
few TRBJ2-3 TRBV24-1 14 CATSDRDFTDTQYF
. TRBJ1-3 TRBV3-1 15 CASSPGTLSGNTIYF
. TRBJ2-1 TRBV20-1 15 CSAPPDSLSYNEQFF
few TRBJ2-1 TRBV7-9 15 CASSQKTFFYNEQFF
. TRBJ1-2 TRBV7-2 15 CASSLADGYPYGYTF
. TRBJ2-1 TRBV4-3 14 CASSQAEGDNEQFF
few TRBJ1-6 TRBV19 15 CASSISGNSDSPLHF
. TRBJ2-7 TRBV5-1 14 CASSAGLTQGEQYF
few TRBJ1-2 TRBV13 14 CASSFDKQNYGYTF
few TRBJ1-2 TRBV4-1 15 CASSPGTGEYYGYTF
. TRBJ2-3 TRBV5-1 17 CASSSGTSRYRTDTQYF
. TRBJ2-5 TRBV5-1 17 CASSLPAIAGLRETQYF
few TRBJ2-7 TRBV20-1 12 CSARDQGSEQYF
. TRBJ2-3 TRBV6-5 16 CASSYSPSGVTDTQYF
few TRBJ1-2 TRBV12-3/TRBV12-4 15 CASSFRRGQRYGYTF
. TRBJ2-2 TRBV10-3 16 CAISGRTGTNTGELFF
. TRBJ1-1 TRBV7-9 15 CASSLPAGGPTEAFF
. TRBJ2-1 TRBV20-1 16 CSARDEGAVFYNEQFF
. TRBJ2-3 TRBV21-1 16 CASSRKGQGAKDTQYF
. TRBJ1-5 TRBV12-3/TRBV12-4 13 CASSPRVVGPQHF
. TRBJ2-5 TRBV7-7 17 CASSLKLAGGPGETQYF
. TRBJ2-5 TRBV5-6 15 CASSRTYGVAETQYF
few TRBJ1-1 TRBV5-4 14 CASSETGLNTEAFF